The sequence of this T cell receptor (beta chain) was determined in a study of yellow fever vaccine responses in identical twins. TCRdb reprocessed the RT-PCR reads via MiXCR and lists one record per CDR3 protein. The sample contains approximately 4,000 distinct CDR3 sequences, 84% of which appear only once. The germline gives CDR1 SGHAT, CDR2 FQNNGV. This CDR3 contains 14 residues. The V and J ends lost 5 bases and 3 bases, in that order; junction bases with no gene match: 5. General observations from the study: Twins reportedly showed a vaccine T cell response that seemed partly convergent and partly personalized.

Concerning this clonotype itself: Antigen: not known.

The material was T cells from blood (PBMCs), unsorted or a sorted subset (not recorded which), obtained before or after yellow fever vaccination (not recorded which). The rearrangement joins TRBV11-2 to TRBJ2-3, with TRBD1 matching 7 bases. This clonotype originated in a woman aged 18-35 years who received the yellow fever vaccine. The CDR3 coding sequence is TGTGCCAGCAGCCAGGACAGGCTGACAGATACGCAGTATTTT. It encodes CASSQDRLTDTQYF.